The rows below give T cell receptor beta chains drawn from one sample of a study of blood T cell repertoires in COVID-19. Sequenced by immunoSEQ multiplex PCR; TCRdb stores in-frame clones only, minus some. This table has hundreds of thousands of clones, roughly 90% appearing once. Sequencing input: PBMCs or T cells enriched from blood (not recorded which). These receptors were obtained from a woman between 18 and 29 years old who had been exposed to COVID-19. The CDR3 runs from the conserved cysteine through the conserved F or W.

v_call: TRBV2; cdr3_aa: CASSEYPTGTGELFF
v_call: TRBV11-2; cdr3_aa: CASSRVRNYEQYF
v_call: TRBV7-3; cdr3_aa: CASSLSAGSSTDTQYF
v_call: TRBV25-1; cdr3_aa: CASSSTGRDGLNEQFF
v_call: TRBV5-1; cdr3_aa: CASSLETIAGTGELFF
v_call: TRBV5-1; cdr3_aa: CASSSGQGSPYEQYF
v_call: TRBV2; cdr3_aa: CASSRKASSGSLDTQYF
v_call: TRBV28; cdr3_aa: CASSERGGGTDTQYF
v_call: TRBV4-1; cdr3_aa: CASSQEAGPIQGQPQHF
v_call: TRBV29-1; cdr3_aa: CSVGESGLQGYTF
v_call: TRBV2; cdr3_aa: CASSEMSTGQPQHF
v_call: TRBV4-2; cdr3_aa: CASSQEPRQGNTEAFF
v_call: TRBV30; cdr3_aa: CAWSSQGNNQPQHF
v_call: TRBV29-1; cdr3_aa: CSVEVAGNTYNEQFF
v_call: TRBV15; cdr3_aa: CATSRDPPGGNEKLFF
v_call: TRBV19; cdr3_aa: CASSIGSHRGHYEQYF
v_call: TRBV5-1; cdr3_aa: CASSLVRGGYEQYF
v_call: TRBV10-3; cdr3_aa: CAIAQGQGEQFF
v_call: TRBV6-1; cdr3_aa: CASSDQGGEQFF
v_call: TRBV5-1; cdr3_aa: CASSLVVAGFSYEQYF
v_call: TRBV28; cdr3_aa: CASSLLAAANEKLFF
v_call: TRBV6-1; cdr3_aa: CASSVSAGAPGAKQFF
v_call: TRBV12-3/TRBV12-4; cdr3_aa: CASYIAATGELFF
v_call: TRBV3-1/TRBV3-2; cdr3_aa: CASSQTNYGYTF
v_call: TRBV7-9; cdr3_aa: CASSLGREWTGNTIYF
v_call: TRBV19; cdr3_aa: CASSMAWRNEQFF
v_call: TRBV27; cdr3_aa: CASRTGGDYGYTF
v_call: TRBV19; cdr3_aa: CASTQVGNEQFF
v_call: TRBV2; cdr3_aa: CASSGGTEAFF
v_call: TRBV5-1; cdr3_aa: CASSLAVGRTGELFF
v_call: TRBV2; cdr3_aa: CASSEWGQTSYEQYF
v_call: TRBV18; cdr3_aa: CASSPPAGAYEQYF
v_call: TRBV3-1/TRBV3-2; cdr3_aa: CASSQTQGSGNTIYF
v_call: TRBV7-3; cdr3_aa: CASSLTPGLALGGELFF
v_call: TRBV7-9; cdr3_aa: CASSLGGVRAEAFF
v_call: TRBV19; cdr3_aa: CASSATGAGYEQYF
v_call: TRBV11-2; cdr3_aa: CASSPPAGGEEQYF
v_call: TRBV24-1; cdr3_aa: CATSDLPRDTSSYEQYF
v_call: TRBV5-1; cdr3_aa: CASSRQGLETNEKLFF
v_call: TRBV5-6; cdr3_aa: CASSRGQVNQPQHF
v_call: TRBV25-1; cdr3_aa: CASSEQGTTSGANVLTF
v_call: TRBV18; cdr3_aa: CASSPREGGPNEQYF
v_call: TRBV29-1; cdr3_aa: CSVGGQVESEKLFF
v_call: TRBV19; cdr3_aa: CASSIGRNTGELFF
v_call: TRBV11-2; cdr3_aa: CASSLRQGGNEQFF
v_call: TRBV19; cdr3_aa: CASIGDRGLYGYTF
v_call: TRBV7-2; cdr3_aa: CACGSNQPQHF